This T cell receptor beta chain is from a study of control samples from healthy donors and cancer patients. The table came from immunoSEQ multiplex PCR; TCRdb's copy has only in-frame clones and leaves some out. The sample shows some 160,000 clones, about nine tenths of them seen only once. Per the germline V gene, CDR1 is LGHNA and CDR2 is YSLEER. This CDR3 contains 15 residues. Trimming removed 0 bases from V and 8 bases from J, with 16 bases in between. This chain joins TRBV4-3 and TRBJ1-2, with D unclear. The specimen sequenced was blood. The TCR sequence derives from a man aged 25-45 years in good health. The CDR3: CASSQDPRTFQGYTF. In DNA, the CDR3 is TGCGCCAGCAGCCAAGATCCCCGAACGTTTCAGGGCTACACCTTC.